The subject of this entry is one TCR beta chain. The target of this receptor is not known. No quality values exist for individual bases; no much larger clone is one base distant. TCRbeta CDR3 regions were amplified from genomic DNA using the immunoSEQ Assay, a bias-controlled multiplex PCR. On the study's bioinformatics: Within the assay, amplification of reference gene primers was used to estimate how many nucleated cells each sample contained. To quantify the absolute abundance of each unique TCRbeta CDR3 rearrangement, sequence reads were collapsed and filtered. For each sample, productive Simpson clonality was calculated as the square root of Simpson's diversity index over productive rearrangements. The clones in this table, taken by TCRdb from immuneACCESS, are in-frame only. Not every clone is retained; where verified, under half of the shortfall comes from an unresolved V gene, and the cause of the rest is unknown. The V and J calls and clone size were taken over from that table, and D and trimming were inferred from the DNA. This sample holds 55,000 to 65,000 clones; approximately 92% were observed only once. The ten largest clones represent around 8.4% of the sample.

This entry comes from a study of blood T cell repertoires in COVID-19 (dated by TCRdb to 2018 to 2020). For the study in its entirety: Samples from collaborators originated in the United States, Italy and Spain and spanned both the acute and convalescent phases of COVID-19. The repertoires were released in a freely available public database meant as a resource for research on the immune response to SARS-CoV-2. A de-identified subject ID, COVID-19 status, age in years and sex were almost always included in the sample metadata. Subjects who had been exposed to COVID-19, were actively infected with it, or had recovered from it provided the deeply sampled blood TCRbeta repertoires that made up the dataset. Where available, HLA class I and class II types were obtained from metadata supplied by the sample provider rather than from assay-based typing. The material from the prospective study consisted of cDNA or gDNA derived from T cells, B-cell-depleted T cells, or PBMCs. The samples were drawn from the first 160 participants of the ongoing ImmuneRACE study and from more than 1,000 subjects provided by 6 global collaborators.

Collaborating institutions collected whole blood in K2EDTA tubes following their own protocols. For TCRbeta analysis, collaborator samples were shipped as frozen whole blood, as isolated PBMCs, or as DNA extracted from either sample type. Including the terminal cysteine and phenylalanine, the CDR3 comprises 14 residues. Left in the record is the CDR3 DNA by itself, 42 bases read in frame from the first base. Here V drops 4 bases and J drops 4 bases, and the junction holds 7 bases not matched to any gene. CDR1 and CDR2 are drawn from the germline V gene: SGHDT, YYEEEE. The research as a whole found: The amount of clinical and demographic metadata varied by source and participant and was provided uncurated.

This clonotype was obtained from an elderly woman with active COVID-19. Sequenced sample: peripheral blood. The chain is made from TRBV5-6 and TRBJ1-1; the junction holds 7 bases that match TRBD1. The DNA is TGTGCCAGCAGCCCGACAGGGCAGGGCACTGAAGCTTTCTTT. The translation is CASSPTGQGTEAFF.